This T cell receptor beta chain was identified in a study of control samples from healthy donors and cancer patients. TCRdb's copy holds only in-frame clones and misses some; the assay was immunoSEQ multiplex PCR. The top ten clones hold approximately 9% of a sample with some 140,000 clones, more than 85% of them seen once. Germline-derived CDR1 and CDR2 are MNHNS and SASEGT. V gave up 2 bases and J gave up 4 bases, with 4 bases separating them. The CDR3 is 12 residues long. Sequencing was done on a sample of blood. The chain joins TRBV6-1 to TRBJ2-3; D is ambiguous. This TCR derives from a woman in her twenties or thirties in good health. CDR3 in amino acids: CASSELADTQYF. The CDR3 DNA reads TGTGCCAGCAGTGAATTGGCAGATACGCAGTATTTT.